Listed here is a single TCR beta chain. Its specific antigen is unknown. Qualities for individual bases were not recorded, and no much larger clone is one base off. Library generation was performed with the immunoSEQ multiplex PCR assay. For the multiplex PCR, a mixture combining 60 forward primers for TCR Vbeta segments and 13 reverse primers for TCR Jbeta segments was used. The CDR3 region of rearranged TCR beta genes was amplified from genomic DNA with a multiplex PCR assay. On the Illumina HiSeq System, the amplified TCR beta libraries were sequenced as 87-base-pair reads. In the source study's methods: Across the 670 or so repertoires, a later analysis counted around 80 million unique TCR beta chains, 9.5 million to 13 million of which were shared by at least two donors. Raw reads were error-corrected and collapsed into unique sequences with a nearest-neighbor algorithm that merged closely related sequences to remove PCR and sequencing errors. CDR3 sequences were aligned to IMGT reference sequences to assign V, D and J gene segments. For a sequence to be retained, at least a six-nucleotide match to both a V gene segment and a J gene segment was required. A rearrangement counted as productive if the CDR3 had no stop codons and remained in frame with V and J, and every other rearrangement counted as non-productive. CDR3 was defined according to IMGT convention as the region running from the second conserved V-encoded cysteine to the conserved J-encoded phenylalanine. The earlier analysis of some 600 of the donors excluded sequences that lacked an unambiguous match to a single V gene segment. In an earlier analysis of approximately 590 of the donors, a V segment was called functional when productive rearrangements were above 56.7%, and segregating when the standard deviation between donors exceeded 5%. To diagnose cytomegalovirus status from the catalog of TCR beta chain sequences, a statistical classification framework was built. A later analysis assigned V and J genes by comparing TCR nucleotide sequences with IMGT/GENE-DB human TR gene sequences. Using the TCRdist pipeline, a later analysis assigned CDR3 sequences along with most-parsimonious VDJ recombination scenarios. In a later analysis, each TCR beta chain was defined by its CDR3 amino acid sequence together with its V-gene family, and reads without a unique V-gene family were excluded. As a way to deal with suspected cross-contamination and a sequencing artifact, a later analysis dropped under 600 nucleotide sequences that were highly shared and had low generation probability. A later analysis calculated a clonal expansion index for each public chain from normalized within-repertoire ranks of inferred template counts. Generation probabilities in a later analysis came from a VDJ recombination model fitted to out-of-frame rearrangements, and those results were checked against IGoR. Hypergeometric tests were used in a later analysis to score TCR-TCR, TCR-HLA and TCR-CMV co-occurrence, with a repertoire-size bias correction applied to the TCR pairs. False discovery rates were estimated in a later analysis by permuting HLA or CMV assignments 20 times. In a later analysis, co-occurring TCRs were grouped using DBSCAN, and TCRdist sequence similarity was added for clustering within HLA-allele-positive subsets. Repertoires with fewer than 30,000 or more than 120,000 public chains, plus five repertoires with anomalous nucleotide sharing, were excluded from co-occurrence clustering. TCRdb provides this immuneACCESS table in a form limited to in-frame rearrangements. Some clones are lacking; in checked studies, under half of them reflect an unresolved V gene, and why the rest are absent is not known. V and J calls and clone size follow that table, whereas D and trimming were derived from the DNA. This sample has some 150,000 clones in its table, and roughly 87% of those were observed once. The ten largest clones take up about 5.6% of the sample.

V is trimmed back by 5 bases and J by 4 bases, and the junction contains 16 bases that no gene match accounts for. The CDR3 measures 17 amino acids from cysteine to phenylalanine. The CDR3 DNA has 51 bases and is translated from base 1. According to the germline V gene (reference sequence), CDR1 reads SEHNR and CDR2 reads FQNEAQ. The cohort comprised approximately 700 healthy bone marrow donors. At the time of sampling, all cohort members were nominally healthy, though unrecorded immune exposures were likely present. The donor was CMV seropositive and was included in the group of some 290 seropositive cohort members. Each donor provided a peripheral blood sample, and peripheral blood mononuclear cells were used for TCR beta sequencing. The Qiagen DNeasy Blood Extraction Kit was used to extract genomic DNA from the blood cell samples. This record belongs to a study of cytomegalovirus exposure and HLA in healthy donors (dated by TCRdb to the late 2010s). In the study overall: According to an earlier analysis of several hundred of the donors, some 180 million T cells yielded 120 million or so unique TCR beta sequences and 276 Gb of sequence data. Across roughly 420 genotyped donors of the cohort, an average of approximately 220,000 unique TCR beta nucleotide sequences per donor were sequenced, and roughly a sixth of those sequences were non-productive. All discovery cohort repertoires had been generated using a single sequencing platform. Typing coverage differed by locus: A, B, C, DRB1 and DQB1 were typed in about 620-630 donors, DQA1 in about 550, DPA1 in some 610, and DPB1 in 450 to 480. A later analysis re-examined previously published TCR beta repertoires from 610 or so donors and added high-resolution HLA genotyping to investigate patterns of TCR occurrence. Donor age, sex, ethnicity and CMV serostatus were collected together with the repertoire data. To decide whether each TCR beta V gene segment behaved as functional or pseudogenic, an earlier analysis of nearly 600 of the donors relied on high-throughput TCR beta sequencing. Rather than drawing on any new phenotypic data, the later analysis identified candidate immune exposures from TCR beta sequences and the way those sequences occurred across donors. Of the approximately 400 genotyped donors, roughly 85% fell in the genetic ancestry cluster associated with self-reported Caucasian donors. Besides the first cohort of around 700 subjects, a separate validation cohort made up of around 120 different subjects was used. The study profiled the T cell repertoires of 666 subjects by immunosequencing and related them to cytomegalovirus serostatus. Several DR-DQ haplotypes were handled as single units for association and clustering because linkage in the cohort was strong. The study was designed to test whether signatures of past pathogen exposure could be identified by cataloging public T cell receptors. High-throughput TCR immunosequencing, statistical association of individual TCRs with disease status, and machine learning were combined to predict cytomegalovirus infection status. Genome-wide SNP genotypes for about 65% of the roughly 670 donors were used in a later genetic analysis, which treated that subset as a discovery cohort. HLA typing covered class I and class II loci at four-digit resolution. Approximately 310 gigabases of sequencing data and tens of millions of unique TCR sequences were included in an early release covering about 700 HLA-typed donors. Broader findings and caveats from the paper: Only TCR beta chains were sequenced in this cohort, and the absence of alpha or paired-chain data limited detectable features. At a false discovery rate of 0.05, a later analysis linked some 17,000 TCR beta sequences to specific HLA alleles. In a later analysis, most CMV-associated TCR beta chains were found to appear HLA-restricted, with HLA associations seemingly driven largely by CMV exposure. A further reported finding was that TCR beta sequences accurately predicted the HLA-A and HLA-B alleles for most subjects in the first cohort. In both the original and validation cohorts, the classifier was reported to diagnose cytomegalovirus status with high specificity and sensitivity. A later genetic analysis reported fewer N-insertions in productive TCRs among donors in an Asian-associated ancestry cluster than the roughly 650-donor mean. The authors suggested that the approach could potentially be generalized to other disease states and immunological phenotypes. Several of the top co-occurrence clusters appeared to be linked to parvovirus B19, influenza, CMV and Epstein-Barr virus, according to a later analysis. Sequencing depth was assumed to be roughly uniform across donors in the presence/absence analyses, though that assumption may not hold. Immune exposure information for the cohort was limited to CMV serostatus. Across donors, most TCR sequences were observed very rarely, whereas some public TCRs were present in many individuals. V-gene and J-gene trimming of TCR beta chains was associated with a missense DCLRE1C variant in a later genetic analysis, and the association was replicated in an independent cohort. Compared with equally common non-associated chains, HLA-associated TCR beta chains in a later analysis were more clonally expanded and had lower generation probabilities. In a later analysis, TCR association rates were found to vary across HLA loci, with the most associated TCRs seen for DRB1 alleles and the fewest for HLA-C alleles. A cluster of highly shared sequence variants was judged likely to be a technical artifact of the sequencing pipeline. In vitro tests confirmed that a few of the cytomegalovirus-associated TCR beta chains recognize cytomegalovirus antigens. In an earlier analysis of 450 to 750 of the donors, most TCR beta V segments appeared in productive rearrangements about 87% or about 30% of the time, broadly matching IMGT annotations. Correlated functional status among segregating V segments might reflect linkage disequilibrium, but an unknown experimental factor could not be ruled out. Because HLA typing was unavailable for some donors at each locus, only the typed subset was used in association tests. The study gave a list of 150 to 200 TCR beta chains associated with cytomegalovirus. Strong co-occurrence of HLA alleles, especially DR and DQ, made assigning TCR associations to individual alleles difficult. Roughly 15 rarely observed V segments, including chromosome 9 orphons, were excluded from the earlier analysis of approximately 500 of the donors because counts were too low. Some IMGT-functional V segments, including TRBV6-2 and TRBV6-3, could not be told apart with the 87-base-pair reads, so those segments were excluded.

Rearrangement joined TRBV7-9 to TRBJ2-7, with 8 junctional bases fitting TRBD1. This clonotype was obtained from a man aged 25-45 years in good health and CMV-seropositive. The material sequenced was PBMCs. The CDR3 loop reads CASSPGGSGQGRYEQYF. The sequenced DNA is TGTGCCAGCAGCCCAGGAGGGTCCGGACAGGGAAGATACGAGCAGTACTTC.